This section outlines one T cell receptor (beta chain) sequence together with its context. Its antigen remains unidentified. Within one base of it there is no much larger clone, and no base qualities were kept. This specimen comes from a study of cytomegalovirus exposure and HLA in healthy donors (dated by TCRdb to 2016 to 2017). Concerning the study at large: A later analysis indicated that the 100 to 150 validation repertoires were generated on the platform also employed for the 600 to 750 repertoires of the first cohort. The study was designed to test whether signatures of past pathogen exposure could be identified by cataloging public T cell receptors. Besides the first cohort of 500 to 700 subjects, a separate validation cohort made up of 120 different subjects was used. To predict cytomegalovirus infection status, the study combined high-throughput TCR immunosequencing, statistical association of individual TCRs with disease status, and machine learning. The investigation overall reported the following: It was suggested by the authors that the approach could potentially be generalized to other disease states and immunological phenotypes. Most TCR sequences were observed very rarely across donors, whereas some public TCRs were present in many individuals. In a later analysis, TCRs clustered in the first cohort were found to also tend to co-occur in the 130 or so validation repertoires, with 90% to 95% of cluster scores above 0. A few of the identified cytomegalovirus-associated TCR beta chains were confirmed in vitro to be specific for cytomegalovirus antigens. A later analysis lacked HLA typing for the validation cohort, so it scored co-occurrence in that cohort across all 110 or so repertoires. In both the original and validation cohorts, the classifier was reported to diagnose cytomegalovirus status with high specificity and sensitivity. The study gave a list of around 170 TCR beta chains associated with cytomegalovirus.

The method was the immunoSEQ multiplex PCR assay. As for the authors' bioinformatics: A statistical classification framework was built for diagnosing cytomegalovirus status from the catalog of TCR beta chain sequences. What TCRdb holds here is the immuneACCESS table cut down to in-frame rearrangements. Part of the clones is not present; checked against another copy, under half of the missing clones reflect an unresolved V gene, and the others are unexplained. The V and J calls and clone size were taken over from that table, and D and trimming were inferred from the DNA. Recorded for this sample are around 91,000 clones; about 93% of them occurred a single time. The ten largest account for 1.1% of the sample. The donors belonged to the validation cohort of around 110 subjects, which was separate from the approximately 700-subject first cohort. Including the terminal cysteine and phenylalanine, the CDR3 comprises 15 residues. Of the read, only the CDR3 DNA is kept; its 45 bases are in frame from base 1. According to the germline V gene (reference sequence), CDR1 reads SGHNT and CDR2 reads YYREEE. Here V drops 4 bases and J drops 0 bases, and the junction holds 6 bases not matched to any gene.

The clonotype originates from a woman aged 30 to 39 in good health and CMV-seropositive. This chain is built from TRBV5-4 and TRBJ1-2; 7 central nucleotides agree with TRBD1. The sample consisted of PBMCs. The CDR3 reads CASSPGDSPNYGYTF. The DNA is TGTGCCAGCAGCCCGGGGGACAGTCCTAACTATGGCTACACCTTC. The full variable domain, with segments outside the CDR3 supplied by the reference TRBV5-4 and TRBJ1-2 proteins, appears as ETGVTQSPTHLIKTRGQQVTLRCSSQSGHNTVSWYQQALGQGPQFIFQYYREEENGRGNFPPRFSGLQFPNYSSELNVNALELDDSALYLCASSPGDSPNYGYTFGSGTRLTVV.